This TCR beta chain was found in a study of blood T cell repertoires in COVID-19. This table comes from immunoSEQ multiplex PCR, and its TCRdb copy is limited to in-frame clones, with some not included. This sample has fewer than 80,000 clones; around 85% occur once, and the top ten carry just over 8%. Germline-derived CDR1 and CDR2 are SGHTA and FQGNSA. V lost 6 bases and J lost 3, with 14 bases in between. CDR3 length: 14 amino acids. Sequencing was carried out using peripheral blood. V and J are TRBV7-2 and TRBJ2-5; D possibly corresponds to TRBD2 (5 bases). This TCR derives from a man aged 30-40 years with acute or convalescent COVID-19. CDR3 region: CASSSSRAEETQYF. As DNA, the CDR3 is TGTGCCAGCAGTTCTTCACGAGCGGAAGAGACCCAGTACTTC.